This T cell receptor beta chain was identified in a study of neoadjuvant anti-PD-1 for oral cavity cancer. Study in general: Patients mostly received three to four biweekly nivolumab doses at 3 mg/kg before surgery. Study conclusions and caveats: Higher pretreatment blood Treg/Th17 ratios correlated with higher pretreatment blood and lower post-treatment tumor TCRbeta clonality.

Patients were newly diagnosed with stage II-IVA oral cavity squamous cell carcinoma without prior systemic or radiation treatment. No culture or expansion preceded analysis of these blood cells. The repertoire was sequenced with immunoSEQ multiplex PCR; TCRdb's copy has only in-frame clones and lacks some. Altogether 14,000 or so clones are present, 60% to 65% being singletons, with the ten largest covering 2.4%. The CDR3 runs 15 residues. V was shortened by 2 bases and J by 0 bases, with 11 bases between the two germline ends. Germline V gene sequence: CDR1 MNHEY, CDR2 SMNVEV (reference sequence). A remark on this clone: Its antigen is currently unknown.

Here the sequenced sample was PBMCs, taken before nivolumab (anti-PD-1) treatment. J is TRBJ2-7 and V is TRBV27; possibly TRBD1 or TRBD2 for D (5 bases each). The clonotype comes from a person between 40 and 85 years old with oral cavity squamous cell carcinoma. The CDR3 region has the DNA TGTGCCAGCAGTTTAAGGGACGGGTCCTCCTACGAGCAGTACTTC. As protein: CASSLRDGSSYEQYF.